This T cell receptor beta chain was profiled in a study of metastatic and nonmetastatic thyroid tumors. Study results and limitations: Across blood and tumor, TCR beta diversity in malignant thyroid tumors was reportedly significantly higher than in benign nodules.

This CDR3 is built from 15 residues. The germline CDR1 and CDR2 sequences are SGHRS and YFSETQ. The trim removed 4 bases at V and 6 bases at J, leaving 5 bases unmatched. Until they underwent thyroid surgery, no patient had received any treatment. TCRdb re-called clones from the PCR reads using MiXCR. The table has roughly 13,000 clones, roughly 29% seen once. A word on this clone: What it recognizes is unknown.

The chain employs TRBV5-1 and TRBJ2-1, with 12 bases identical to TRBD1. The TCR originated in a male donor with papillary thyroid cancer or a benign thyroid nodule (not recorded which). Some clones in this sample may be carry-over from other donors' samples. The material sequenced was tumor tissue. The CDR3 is CASSRRDRGLNEQFF. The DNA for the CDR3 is TGCGCCAGCAGCCGACGGGACAGGGGGCTCAATGAGCAGTTCTTC.